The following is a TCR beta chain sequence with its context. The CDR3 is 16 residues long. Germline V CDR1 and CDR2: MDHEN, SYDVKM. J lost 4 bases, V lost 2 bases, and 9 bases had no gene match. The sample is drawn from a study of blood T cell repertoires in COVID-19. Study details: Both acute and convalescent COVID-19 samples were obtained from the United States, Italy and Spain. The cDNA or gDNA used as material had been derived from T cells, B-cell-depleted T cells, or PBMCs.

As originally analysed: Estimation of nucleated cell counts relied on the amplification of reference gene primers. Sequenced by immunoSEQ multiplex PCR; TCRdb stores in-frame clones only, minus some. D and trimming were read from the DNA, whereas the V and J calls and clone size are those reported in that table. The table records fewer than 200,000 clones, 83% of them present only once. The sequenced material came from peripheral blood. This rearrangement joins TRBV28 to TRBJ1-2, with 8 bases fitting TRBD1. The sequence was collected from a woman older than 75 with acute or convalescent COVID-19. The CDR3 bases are TGTGCCAGCAGTTTAGGATCAGGGGGCGGGTTCTATGGCTACACCTTC. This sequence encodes CASSLGSGGGFYGYTF.